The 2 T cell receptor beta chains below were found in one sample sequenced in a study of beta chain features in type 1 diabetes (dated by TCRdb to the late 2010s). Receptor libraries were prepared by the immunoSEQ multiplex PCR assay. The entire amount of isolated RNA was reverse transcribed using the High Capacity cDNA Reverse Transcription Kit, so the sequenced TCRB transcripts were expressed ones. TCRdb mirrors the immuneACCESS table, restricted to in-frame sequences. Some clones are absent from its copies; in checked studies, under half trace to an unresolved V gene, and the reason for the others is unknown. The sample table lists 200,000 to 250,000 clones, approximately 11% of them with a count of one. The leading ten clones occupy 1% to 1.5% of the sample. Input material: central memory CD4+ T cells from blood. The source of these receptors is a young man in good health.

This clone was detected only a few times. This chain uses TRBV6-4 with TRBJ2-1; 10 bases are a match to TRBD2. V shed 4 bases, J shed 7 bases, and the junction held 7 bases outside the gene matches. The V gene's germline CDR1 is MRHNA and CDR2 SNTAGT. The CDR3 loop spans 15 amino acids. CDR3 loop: CASSASSGSLNEQFF. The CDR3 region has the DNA TGTGCCAGCAGTGCTTCTAGCGGGAGTTTGAATGAGCAGTTCTTC.

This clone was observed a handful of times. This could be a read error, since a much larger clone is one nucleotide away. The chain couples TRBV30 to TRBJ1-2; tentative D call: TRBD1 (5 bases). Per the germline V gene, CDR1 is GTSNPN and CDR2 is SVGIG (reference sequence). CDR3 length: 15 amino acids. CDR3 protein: CAGRRGVTISYGYTF. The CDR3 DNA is TGTGCCGGGAGGCGGGGGGTCACCATTTCCTATGGCTACACCTTC.